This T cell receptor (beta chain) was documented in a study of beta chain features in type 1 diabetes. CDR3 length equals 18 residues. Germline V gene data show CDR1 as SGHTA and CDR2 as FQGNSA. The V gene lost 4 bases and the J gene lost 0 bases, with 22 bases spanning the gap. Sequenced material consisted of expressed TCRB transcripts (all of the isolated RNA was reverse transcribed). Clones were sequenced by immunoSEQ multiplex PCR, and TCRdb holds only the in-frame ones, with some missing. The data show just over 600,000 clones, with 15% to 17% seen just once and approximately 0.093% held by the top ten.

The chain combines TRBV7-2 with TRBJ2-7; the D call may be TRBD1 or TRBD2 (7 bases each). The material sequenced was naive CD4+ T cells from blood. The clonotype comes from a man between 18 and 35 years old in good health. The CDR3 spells CASSYRSGTARYSYEQYF. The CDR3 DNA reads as TGTGCCAGCAGCTACCGAAGCGGGACAGCTCGATACTCCTACGAGCAGTACTTC.